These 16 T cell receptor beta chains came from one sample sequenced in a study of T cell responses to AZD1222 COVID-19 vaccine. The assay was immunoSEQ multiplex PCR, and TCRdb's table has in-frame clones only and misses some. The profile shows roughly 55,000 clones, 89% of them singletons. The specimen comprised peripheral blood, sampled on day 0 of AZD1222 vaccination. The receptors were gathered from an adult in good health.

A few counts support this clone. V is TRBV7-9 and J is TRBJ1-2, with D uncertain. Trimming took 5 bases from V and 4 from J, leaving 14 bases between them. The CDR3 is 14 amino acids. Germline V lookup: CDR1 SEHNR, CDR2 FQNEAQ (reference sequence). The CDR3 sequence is CASSHEGEGYGYTF. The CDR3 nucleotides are TGTGCCAGCAGCCATGAAGGTGAAGGCTATGGCTACACCTTC.

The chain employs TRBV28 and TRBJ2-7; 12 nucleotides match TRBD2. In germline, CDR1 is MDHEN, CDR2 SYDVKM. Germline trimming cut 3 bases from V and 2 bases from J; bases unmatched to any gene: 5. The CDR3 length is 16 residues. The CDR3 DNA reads TGTGCCAGCAGTTTCACCCGACTAGCGGGAGCCTACGAGCAGTACTTC. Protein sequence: CASSFTRLAGAYEQYF.

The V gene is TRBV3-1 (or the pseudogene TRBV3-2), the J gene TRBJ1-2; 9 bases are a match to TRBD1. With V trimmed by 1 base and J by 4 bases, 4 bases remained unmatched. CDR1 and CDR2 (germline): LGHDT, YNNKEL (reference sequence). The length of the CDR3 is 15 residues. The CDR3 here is CASSQGDRVSYGYTF. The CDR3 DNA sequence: TGTGCCAGCAGCCAAGGGGACAGGGTTAGCTATGGCTACACCTTC.

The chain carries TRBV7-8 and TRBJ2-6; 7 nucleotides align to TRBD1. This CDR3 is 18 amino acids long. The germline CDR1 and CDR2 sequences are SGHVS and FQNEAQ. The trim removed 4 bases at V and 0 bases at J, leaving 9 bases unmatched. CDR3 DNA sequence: TGTGCCAGCAGCTCCGGGACAGCCCAACTCTCTGGGGCCAACGTCCTGACTTTC. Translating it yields CASSSGTAQLSGANVLTF.

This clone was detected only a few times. The CDR3: CASSMTSGNTDTQYF. CDR3 DNA sequence: TGTGCCAGTAGTATGACTAGCGGAAACACAGATACGCAGTATTTT. V and J are TRBV19 and TRBJ2-3, with 9 positions matching TRBD2. The CDR3 has 15 amino acids. Germline assignment: CDR1 LNHDA and CDR2 SQIVND (reference sequence). V lost 3 bases, J lost 2 bases, and 3 bases stayed unmatched.

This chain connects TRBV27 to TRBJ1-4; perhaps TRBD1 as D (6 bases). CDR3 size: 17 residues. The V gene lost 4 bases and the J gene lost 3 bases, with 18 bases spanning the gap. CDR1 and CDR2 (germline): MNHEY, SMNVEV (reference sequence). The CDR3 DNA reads TGTGCCAGCAGTTCTCAGCCTCAGGGGCTCGCTAATGAAAAACTGTTTTTT. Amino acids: CASSSQPQGLANEKLFF.

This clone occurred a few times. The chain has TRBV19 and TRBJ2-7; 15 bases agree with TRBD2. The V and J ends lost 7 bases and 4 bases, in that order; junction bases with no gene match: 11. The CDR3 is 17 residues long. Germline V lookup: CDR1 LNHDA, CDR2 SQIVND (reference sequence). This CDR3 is CASTPSPGLAGGYEQYF. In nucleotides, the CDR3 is TGTGCCAGTACCCCCTCCCCGGGACTAGCGGGAGGATACGAGCAGTACTTC. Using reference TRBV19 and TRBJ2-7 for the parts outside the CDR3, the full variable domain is DGGITQSPKYLFRKEGQNVTLSCEQNLNHDAMYWYRQDPGQGLRLIYYSQIVNDFQKGDIAEGYSVSREKKESFPLTVTSAQKNPTAFYLCASTPSPGLAGGYEQYFGPGTRLTVT.

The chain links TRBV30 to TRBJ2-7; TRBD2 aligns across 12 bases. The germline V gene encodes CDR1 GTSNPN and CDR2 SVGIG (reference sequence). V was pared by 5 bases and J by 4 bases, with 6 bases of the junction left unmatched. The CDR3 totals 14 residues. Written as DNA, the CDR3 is TGTGCCTGGGGCGGGACTAGCGGGTTTTACGAGCAGTACTTC. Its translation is CAWGGTSGFYEQYF.

Here the CDR3 reads CASTPTDLSGNTIYF. CDR3 sequence (DNA): TGTGCCAGTACCCCGACAGATCTCTCTGGAAACACCATATATTTT. V usage is TRBV19 and J usage is TRBJ1-3; D possibly corresponds to TRBD1 (5 bases). Germline V gene lookup returns CDR1 LNHDA and CDR2 SQIVND (reference sequence). V shed 7 bases and J shed 0 bases, with 13 bases lying between them. CDR3 length: 15 residues.

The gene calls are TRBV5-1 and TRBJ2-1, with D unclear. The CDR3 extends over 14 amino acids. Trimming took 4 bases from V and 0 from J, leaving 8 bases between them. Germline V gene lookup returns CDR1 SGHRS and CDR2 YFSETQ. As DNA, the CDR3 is TGCGCCAGCAGCCGGAGTACCTCCTACAATGAGCAGTTCTTC. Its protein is CASSRSTSYNEQFF.

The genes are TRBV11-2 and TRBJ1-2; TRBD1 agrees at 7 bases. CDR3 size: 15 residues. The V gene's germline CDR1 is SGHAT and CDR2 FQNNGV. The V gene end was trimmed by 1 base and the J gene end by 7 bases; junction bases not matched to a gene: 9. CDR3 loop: CASSLGVVPGGGYTF. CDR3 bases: TGTGCCAGCAGCTTAGGAGTCGTGCCAGGGGGTGGCTACACCTTC.

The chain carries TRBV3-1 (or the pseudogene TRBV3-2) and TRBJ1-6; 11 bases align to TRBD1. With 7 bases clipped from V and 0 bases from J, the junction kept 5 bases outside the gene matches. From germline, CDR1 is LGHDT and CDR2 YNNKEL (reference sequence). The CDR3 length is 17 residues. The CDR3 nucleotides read TGTGCCAGCAATCTCGGGACAGGGGGCTCCTATAATTCACCCCTCCACTTT. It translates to CASNLGTGGSYNSPLHF.

The CDR3 DNA reads as TGCAGTGCTAGTGGTCCTTTGGATGAGCAGTTCTTC. It codes for CSASGPLDEQFF. The rearrangement joins TRBV20-1 to TRBJ2-1; D is ambiguous. Germline V gene lookup returns CDR1 DFQATT and CDR2 SNEGSKA (reference sequence). This CDR3 has 12 amino acids. Trimming shortened V by 3 bases and J by 8 bases, and 11 bases separated the two germline ends.

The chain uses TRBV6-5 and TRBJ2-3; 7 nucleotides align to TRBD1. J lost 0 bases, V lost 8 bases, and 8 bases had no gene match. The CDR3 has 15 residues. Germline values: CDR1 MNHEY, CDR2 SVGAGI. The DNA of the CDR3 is TGTGCCAGCGAGGGGGCAGGAACTAGCACAGATACGCAGTATTTT. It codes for CASEGAGTSTDTQYF.

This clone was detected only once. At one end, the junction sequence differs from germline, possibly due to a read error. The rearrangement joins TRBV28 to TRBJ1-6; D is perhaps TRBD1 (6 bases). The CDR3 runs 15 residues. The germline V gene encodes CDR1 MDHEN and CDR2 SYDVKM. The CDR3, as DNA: TGTGCCAGCAGCGGTCGGGACAACCTCCATTCCCGGCCTGGGTTT. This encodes CASSGRDNLHSRPGF.

CDR3 sequence: CASSALKLAGLYQFF. The CDR3 nucleotides are TGTGCCAGCAGCGCGCTAAAGCTAGCGGGACTCTATCAGTTCTTC. V gene TRBV5-8 combines with J gene TRBJ2-1; 9 nucleotides agree with TRBD2. The germline V gene has CDR1 SGHTS and CDR2 YDEGEE. This CDR3 comprises 15 residues. The V segment lost 4 bases and the J segment 13 bases; nucleotides outside the gene matches: 15.